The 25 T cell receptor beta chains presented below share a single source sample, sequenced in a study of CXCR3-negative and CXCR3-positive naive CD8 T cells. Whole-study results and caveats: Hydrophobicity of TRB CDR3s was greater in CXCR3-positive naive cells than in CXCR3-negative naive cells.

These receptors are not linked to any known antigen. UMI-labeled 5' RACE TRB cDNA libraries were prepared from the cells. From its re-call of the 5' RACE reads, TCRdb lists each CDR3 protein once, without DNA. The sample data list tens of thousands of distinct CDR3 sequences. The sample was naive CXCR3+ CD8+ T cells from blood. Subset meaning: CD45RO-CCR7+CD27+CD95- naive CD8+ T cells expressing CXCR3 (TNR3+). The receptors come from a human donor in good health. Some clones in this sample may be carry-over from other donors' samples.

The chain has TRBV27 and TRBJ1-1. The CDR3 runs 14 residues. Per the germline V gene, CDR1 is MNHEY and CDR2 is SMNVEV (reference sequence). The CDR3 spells CASRLRAGNTEAFF.

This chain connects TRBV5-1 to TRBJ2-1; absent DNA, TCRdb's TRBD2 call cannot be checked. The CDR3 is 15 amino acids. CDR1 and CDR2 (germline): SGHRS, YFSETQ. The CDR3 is CASSLLAGDRDEQFF.

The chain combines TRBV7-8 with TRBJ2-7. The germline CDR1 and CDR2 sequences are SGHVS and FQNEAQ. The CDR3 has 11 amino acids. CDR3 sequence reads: CASSTTYEQYF.

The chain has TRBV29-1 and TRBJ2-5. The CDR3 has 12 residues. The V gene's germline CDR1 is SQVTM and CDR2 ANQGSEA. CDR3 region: CSVDMGQETQYF.

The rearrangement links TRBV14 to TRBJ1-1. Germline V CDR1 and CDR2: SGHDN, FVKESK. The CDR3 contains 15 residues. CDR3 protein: CASSQNGRMNTEAFF.

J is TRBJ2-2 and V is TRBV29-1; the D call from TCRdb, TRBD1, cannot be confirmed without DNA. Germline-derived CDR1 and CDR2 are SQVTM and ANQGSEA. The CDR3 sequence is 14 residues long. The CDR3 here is CSVDLGGLTGELFF.

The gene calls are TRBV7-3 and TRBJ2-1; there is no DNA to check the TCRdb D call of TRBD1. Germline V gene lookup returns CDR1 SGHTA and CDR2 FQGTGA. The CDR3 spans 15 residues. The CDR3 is CASSLGQTPYNEQFF. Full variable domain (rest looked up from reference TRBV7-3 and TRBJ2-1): GAGVSQTPSNKVTEKGKYVELRCDPISGHTALYWYRQSLGQGPEFLIYFQGTGAADDSGLPNDRFFAVRPEGSVSTLKIQRTERGDSAVYLCASSLGQTPYNEQFFGPGTRLTVL.

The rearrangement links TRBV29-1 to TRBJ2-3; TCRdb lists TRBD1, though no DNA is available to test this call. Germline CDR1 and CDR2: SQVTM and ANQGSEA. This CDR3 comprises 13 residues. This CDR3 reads CSVEIRGPKTQYF.

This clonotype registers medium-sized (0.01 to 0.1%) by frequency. The CDR3 protein is CASSPDSNEQFF. The chain couples TRBV4-3 to TRBJ2-1; TCRdb lists TRBD1, though no DNA is available to test this call. In germline, CDR1 is LGHNA, CDR2 YSLEER. The CDR3 contains 12 residues.

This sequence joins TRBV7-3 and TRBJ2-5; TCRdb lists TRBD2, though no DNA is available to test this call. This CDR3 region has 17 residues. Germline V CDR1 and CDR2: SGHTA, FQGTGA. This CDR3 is CASSLQPPGTSGETQYF. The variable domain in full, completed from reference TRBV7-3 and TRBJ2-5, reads GAGVSQTPSNKVTEKGKYVELRCDPISGHTALYWYRQSLGQGPEFLIYFQGTGAADDSGLPNDRFFAVRPEGSVSTLKIQRTERGDSAVYLCASSLQPPGTSGETQYFGPGTRLLVL.

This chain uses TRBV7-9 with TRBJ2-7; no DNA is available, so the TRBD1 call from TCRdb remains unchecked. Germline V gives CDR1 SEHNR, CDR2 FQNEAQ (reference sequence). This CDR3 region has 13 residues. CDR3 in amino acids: CASSRPPDRTQYF.

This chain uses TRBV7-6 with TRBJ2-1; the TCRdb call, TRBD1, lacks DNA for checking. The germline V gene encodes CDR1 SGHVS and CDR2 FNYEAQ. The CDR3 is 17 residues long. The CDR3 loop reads CASSSTGARRAYNEQFF.

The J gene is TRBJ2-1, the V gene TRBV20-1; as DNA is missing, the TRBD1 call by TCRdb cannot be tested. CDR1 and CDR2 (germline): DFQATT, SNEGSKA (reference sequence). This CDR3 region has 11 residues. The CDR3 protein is CSATEGYEQFF.

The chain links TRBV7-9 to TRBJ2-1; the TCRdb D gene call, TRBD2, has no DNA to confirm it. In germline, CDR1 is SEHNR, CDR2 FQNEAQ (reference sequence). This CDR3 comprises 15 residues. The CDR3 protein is CASSFEGSRGNEQFF.

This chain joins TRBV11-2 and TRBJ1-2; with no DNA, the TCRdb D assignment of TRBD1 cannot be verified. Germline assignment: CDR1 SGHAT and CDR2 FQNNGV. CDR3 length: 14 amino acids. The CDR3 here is CASSIGTALYGYTF.

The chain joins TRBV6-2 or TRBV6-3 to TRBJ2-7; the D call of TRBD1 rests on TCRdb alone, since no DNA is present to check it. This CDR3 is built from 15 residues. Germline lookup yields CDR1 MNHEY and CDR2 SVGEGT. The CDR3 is CASSSLGQGPYEQYF.

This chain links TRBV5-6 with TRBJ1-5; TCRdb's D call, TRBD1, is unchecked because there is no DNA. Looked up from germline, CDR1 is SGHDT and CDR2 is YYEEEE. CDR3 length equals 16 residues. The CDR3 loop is CASSPWDRFSNQPQHF.

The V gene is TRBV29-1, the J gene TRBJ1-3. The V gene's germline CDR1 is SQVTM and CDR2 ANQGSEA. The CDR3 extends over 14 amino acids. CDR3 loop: CSVGTQSSGNTIYF. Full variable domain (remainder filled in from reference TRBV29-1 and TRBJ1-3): SAVISQKPSRDICQRGTSLTIQCQVDSQVTMMFWYRQQPGQSLTLIATANQGSEATYESGFVIDKFPISRPNLTFSTLTVSNMSPEDSSIYLCSVGTQSSGNTIYFGEGSWLTVV.

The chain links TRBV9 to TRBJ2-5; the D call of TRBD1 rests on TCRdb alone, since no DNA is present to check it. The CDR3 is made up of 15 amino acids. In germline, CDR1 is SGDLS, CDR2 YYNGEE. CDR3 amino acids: CASSVFSGVGETQYF.

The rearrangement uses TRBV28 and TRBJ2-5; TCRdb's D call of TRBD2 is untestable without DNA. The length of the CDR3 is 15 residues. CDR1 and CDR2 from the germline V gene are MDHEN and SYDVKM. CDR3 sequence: CASNERVAQEETQYF.

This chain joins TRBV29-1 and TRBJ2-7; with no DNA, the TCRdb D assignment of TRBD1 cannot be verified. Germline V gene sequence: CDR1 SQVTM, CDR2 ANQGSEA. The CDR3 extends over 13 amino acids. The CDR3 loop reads CSVRDVLTYEQYF.

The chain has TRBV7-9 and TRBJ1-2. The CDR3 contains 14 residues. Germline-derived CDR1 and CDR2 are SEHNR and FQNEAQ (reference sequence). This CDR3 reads CASSLSAIDYGYTF.

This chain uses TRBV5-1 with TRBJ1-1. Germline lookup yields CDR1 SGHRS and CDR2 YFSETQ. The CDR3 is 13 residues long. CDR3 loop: CASSLESELEAFF.

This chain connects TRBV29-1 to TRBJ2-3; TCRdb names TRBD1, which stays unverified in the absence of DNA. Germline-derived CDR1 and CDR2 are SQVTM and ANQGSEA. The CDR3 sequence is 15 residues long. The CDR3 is CSVEPATGPVDTQYF.

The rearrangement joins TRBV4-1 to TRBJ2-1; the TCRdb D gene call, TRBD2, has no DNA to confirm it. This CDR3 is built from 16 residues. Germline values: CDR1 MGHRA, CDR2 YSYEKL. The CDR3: CASSSLAAVRGNEQFF.